The present entry profiles one TCR beta chain with its context. This sample was taken from a study of blood T cell repertoires in COVID-19. On the study more broadly: Italy, Spain and the United States were the sources of the convalescent and acute COVID-19 samples. PBMCs, B-cell-depleted T cells, or T cells were the source of the cDNA or gDNA that made up the material.

As processed by the authors: Amplified reference gene primers provided the basis for estimating nucleated cell counts. Assay used: immunoSEQ multiplex PCR; TCRdb lists only in-frame clones, some missing. That table furnishes V, J and clone size, whereas the DNA furnished D and trimming. The sample contains 95,000 to 100,000 clones, approximately 90% of which appear only once. Per germline, CDR1 MNHEY and CDR2 SVGAGI. The J segment lost 5 bases and the V segment lost 6 bases, leaving 3 bases of the junction unmatched. The CDR3 is 14 amino acids. This TCR was recovered from a man aged 45 to 65 with acute or convalescent COVID-19. Sequencing was done on a sample of peripheral blood. The gene calls are TRBV6-5 and TRBJ1-6; the match to TRBD1 covers 8 bases. DNA of the CDR3: TGTGCCAGCAGGGGACAGGCTAATAATTCACCCCTCCACTTT. Translating gives CASRGQANNSPLHF.